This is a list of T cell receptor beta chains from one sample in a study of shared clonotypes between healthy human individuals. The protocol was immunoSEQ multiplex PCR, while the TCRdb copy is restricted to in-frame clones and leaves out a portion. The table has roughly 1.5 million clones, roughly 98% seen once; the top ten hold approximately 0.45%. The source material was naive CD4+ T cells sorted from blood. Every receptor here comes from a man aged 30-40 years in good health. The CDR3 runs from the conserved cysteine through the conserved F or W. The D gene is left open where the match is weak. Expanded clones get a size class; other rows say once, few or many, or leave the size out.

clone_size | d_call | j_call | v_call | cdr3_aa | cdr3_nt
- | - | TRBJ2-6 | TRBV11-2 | CASSLVGLLSGANVLTF | TGTGCCAGCAGCTTAGTAGGCCTGTTGTCTGGGGCCAACGTCCTGACTTTC
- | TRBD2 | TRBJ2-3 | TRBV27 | CASGSGRLTDTQYF | TGTGCCAGCGGTAGCGGGCGACTCACAGATACGCAGTATTTT
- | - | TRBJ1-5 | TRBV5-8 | CASSLRRQNSNQPQHF | TGTGCCAGCAGCTTGAGGAGGCAGAATAGCAATCAGCCCCAGCATTTT
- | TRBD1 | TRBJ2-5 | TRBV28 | CASSLRQGPETQYF | TGTGCCAGCAGTTTAAGACAGGGTCCAGAGACCCAGTACTTC
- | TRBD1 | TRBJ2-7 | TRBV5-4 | CASSSVTVRDRDYEQYF | TGTGCCAGCAGCTCAGTAACCGTCCGGGACAGGGACTACGAGCAGTACTTC
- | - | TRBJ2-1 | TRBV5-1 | CASSSYSGANNEQFF | TGCGCCAGCAGCTCTTATAGCGGAGCCAACAATGAGCAGTTCTTC
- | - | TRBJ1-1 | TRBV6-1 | CASSEPIEAFF | TGTGCCAGCAGTGAACCCATAGAAGCTTTCTTT
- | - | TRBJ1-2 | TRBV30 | CAWIMGFGQDGYTF | TGTGCCTGGATTATGGGCTTCGGGCAGGATGGCTACACCTTC
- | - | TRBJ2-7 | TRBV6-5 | CASSYLGGSYEQYF | TGTGCCAGCAGCTACCTCGGGGGCTCCTACGAGCAGTACTTC
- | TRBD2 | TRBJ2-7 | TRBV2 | CASRGTSASYEQYF | TGTGCCAGCAGGGGGACTAGCGCTTCCTACGAGCAGTACTTC
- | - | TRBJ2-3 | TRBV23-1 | CASSRAPHGSTDTQYF | TGCGCCAGCAGTCGTGCGCCCCACGGTAGCACAGATACGCAGTATTTT
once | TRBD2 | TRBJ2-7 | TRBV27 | CASSLGTRYEQYF | TGTGCCAGCAGTTTGGGGACTAGGTACGAGCAGTACTTC
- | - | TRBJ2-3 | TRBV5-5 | CASSLGYSTDTQYF | TGTGCCAGCAGCTTGGGGTATAGCACAGATACGCAGTATTTT
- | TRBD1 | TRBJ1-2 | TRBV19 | CASSVQGNYGYTF | TGTGCCAGTAGTGTACAGGGGAACTATGGCTACACCTTC
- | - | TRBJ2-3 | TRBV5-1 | CASSLVGASTDTQYF | TGCGCCAGCAGCTTGGTAGGGGCTAGCACAGATACGCAGTATTTT
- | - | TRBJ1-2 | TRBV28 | CASSLWGGEAGGYTF | TGTGCCAGCAGTTTATGGGGAGGGGAGGCGGGTGGCTACACCTTC
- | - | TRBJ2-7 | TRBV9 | CASSVGSGSSYEQYF | TGTGCCAGCAGCGTAGGGTCCGGGAGCTCCTACGAGCAGTACTTC
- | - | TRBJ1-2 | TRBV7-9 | CASSLKGGPIGYTF | TGTGCCAGCAGCTTAAAGGGGGGACCTATTGGCTACACCTTC
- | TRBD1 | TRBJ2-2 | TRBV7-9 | CASSLGQSAGELFF | TGTGCCAGCAGCCTGGGACAGTCGGCCGGGGAGCTGTTTTTT
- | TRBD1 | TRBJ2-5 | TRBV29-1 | CSVGGGSETQYF | TGCAGCGTTGGAGGGGGCTCAGAGACCCAGTACTTC
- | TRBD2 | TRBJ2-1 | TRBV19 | CASERETGFGEQFF | TGTGCCAGCGAGCGGGAGACGGGCTTTGGTGAGCAGTTCTTC
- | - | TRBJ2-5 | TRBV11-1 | CASSLYLAETQYF | TGTGCCAGCAGCTTATACTTAGCGGAGACCCAGTACTTC
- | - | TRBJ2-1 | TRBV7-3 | CASSLPGGSSYNEQFF | TGTGCCAGCAGCTTACCAGGGGGGAGCTCCTACAATGAGCAGTTCTTC
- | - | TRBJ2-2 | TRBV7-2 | CASSLRRTGELFF | TGTGCCAGCAGCTTACGGCGCACCGGGGAGCTGTTTTTT
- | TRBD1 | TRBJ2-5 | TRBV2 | CASSLMTGTGETQYF | TGTGCCAGCAGTCTAATGACAGGGACAGGAGAGACCCAGTACTTC
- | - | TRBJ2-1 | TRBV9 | CASTSTGTPAYNEQFF | TGTGCCAGTACATCGACCGGGACTCCCGCCTACAATGAGCAGTTCTTC
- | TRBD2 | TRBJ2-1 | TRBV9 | CASGYTSGTGSEQFF | TGTGCCAGCGGATATACTAGCGGAACCGGGAGTGAGCAGTTCTTC
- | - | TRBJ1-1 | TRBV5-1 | CASSSSVNTEAFF | TGCGCCAGCAGCTCATCGGTGAACACTGAAGCTTTCTTT
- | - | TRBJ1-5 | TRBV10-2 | CASSGSGGNQPQHF | TGCGCCAGCAGTGGGTCAGGCGGCAATCAGCCCCAGCATTTT
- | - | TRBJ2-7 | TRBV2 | CASRYGTESYEQYF | TGTGCCAGCAGATACGGGACGGAATCCTACGAGCAGTACTTC
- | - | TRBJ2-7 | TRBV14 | CASSQVPGPYEQYF | TGTGCCAGCAGCCAAGTCCCAGGCCCCTACGAGCAGTACTTC
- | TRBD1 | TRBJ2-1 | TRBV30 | CAWSKGAGEQFF | TGTGCCTGGAGTAAGGGGGCAGGTGAGCAGTTCTTC
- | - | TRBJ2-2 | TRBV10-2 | CASSDGALLTGELFF | TGCGCCAGCAGTGACGGGGCCCTACTTACCGGGGAGCTGTTTTTT
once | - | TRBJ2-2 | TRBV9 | CASSVGGFDTGELFF | TGTGCCAGCAGCGTGGGCGGGTTCGACACCGGGGAGCTGTTTTTT
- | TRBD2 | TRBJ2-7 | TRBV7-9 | CASSLGTSGNSREQYF | TGTGCCAGCAGCTTGGGGACTAGCGGGAACTCACGCGAGCAGTACTTC
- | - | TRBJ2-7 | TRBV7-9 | CASSPHGGLYEQYF | TGTGCCAGCAGCCCCCACGGGGGACTCTACGAGCAGTACTTC
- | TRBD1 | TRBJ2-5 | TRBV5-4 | CASSLKRQGQETQYF | TGTGCCAGCAGCTTGAAAAGACAGGGGCAAGAGACCCAGTACTTC
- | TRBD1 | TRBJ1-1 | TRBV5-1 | CASSLATGAANTEAFF | TGCGCCAGCAGCTTGGCCACAGGGGCCGCGAACACTGAAGCTTTCTTT
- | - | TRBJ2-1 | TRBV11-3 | CASSLAPASEQFF | TGTGCCAGCAGCTTAGCCCCGGCTAGTGAGCAGTTCTTC
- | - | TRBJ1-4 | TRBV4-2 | CASSQPPLINEKLFF | TGTGCCAGCAGCCAACCACCTTTAATTAATGAAAAACTGTTTTTT
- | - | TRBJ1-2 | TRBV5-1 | CASSRRDPGLEGYTF | TGCGCCAGCAGCCGGAGGGACCCTGGGTTAGAGGGCTACACCTTC
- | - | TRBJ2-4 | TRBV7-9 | CASSRENRNIQYF | TGTGCCAGCAGCCGCGAAAATCGGAACATTCAGTACTTC
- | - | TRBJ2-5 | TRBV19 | CATASLGRQETQYF | TGTGCCACTGCTTCATTGGGCCGCCAAGAGACCCAGTACTTC
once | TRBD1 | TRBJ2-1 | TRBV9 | CASSGPPGQGFGEQFF | TGTGCCAGCAGCGGTCCACCGGGACAGGGCTTCGGTGAGCAGTTCTTC
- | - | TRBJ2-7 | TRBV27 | CASSATTLSYEQYF | TGTGCCAGCAGCGCGACTACGCTCTCCTACGAGCAGTACTTC
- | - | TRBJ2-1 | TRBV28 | CASSLDGSWTYNEQFF | TGTGCCAGCAGTTTAGACGGGAGTTGGACCTACAATGAGCAGTTCTTC
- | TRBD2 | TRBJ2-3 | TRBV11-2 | CASSFALAGVADTQYF | TGTGCCAGCAGCTTCGCGCTAGCGGGAGTCGCAGATACGCAGTATTTT
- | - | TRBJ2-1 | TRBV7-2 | CASSPQRDEQFF | TGTGCCAGCAGTCCCCAGCGGGATGAGCAGTTCTTC
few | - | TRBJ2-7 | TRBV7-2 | CASSYTGFYEQYF | TGTGCCAGCAGCTACACAGGATTCTACGAGCAGTACTTC
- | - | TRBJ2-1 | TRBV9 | CASSVGQVISYNEQFF | TGTGCCAGCAGCGTAGGCCAGGTAATCTCCTACAATGAGCAGTTCTTC
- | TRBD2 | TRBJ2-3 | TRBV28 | CATLAGDPDTQYF | TGTGCCACCTTAGCGGGAGACCCAGATACGCAGTATTTT
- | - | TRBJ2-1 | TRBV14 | CASSQELASYNEQFF | TGTGCCAGCAGCCAAGAACTAGCTTCCTACAATGAGCAGTTCTTC
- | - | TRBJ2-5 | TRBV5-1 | CASSFLVGGETQYF | TGCGCCAGCAGCTTCCTAGTTGGCGGGGAGACCCAGTACTTC
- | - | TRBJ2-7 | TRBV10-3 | CAISFEGGSYEQYF | TGTGCCATCAGTTTCGAAGGGGGCTCCTACGAGCAGTACTTC
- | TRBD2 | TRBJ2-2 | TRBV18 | CASSPTSGRTTGELFF | TGTGCCAGCTCACCGACTAGCGGGAGGACCACCGGGGAGCTGTTTTTT
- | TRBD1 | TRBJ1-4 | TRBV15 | CATSRDRNRGPPGNEKLFF | TGTGCCACCAGCAGAGATAGGAACAGGGGGCCGCCGGGTAATGAAAAACTGTTTTTT